This T cell receptor beta chain stems from a study of STAT5B mutations in CD4+ large granular lymphocyte leukemia. V lost 6 bases and J lost 1; bases outside the gene matches: 5. This CDR3 is 15 amino acids long. Germline lookup yields CDR1 MDHEN and CDR2 SYDVKM. Clones were read by immunoSEQ multiplex PCR, and TCRdb kept only the in-frame ones, dropping some. The data contain over 45,000 clones, around 70% of them singletons. The receptor comes from a human donor in good health. The source material was CD4+ T cells from blood buffy coats. The genes are TRBV28 and TRBJ2-2; 7 nucleotides line up with TRBD1. The CDR3 sequence is CASRPGQLNTGELFF. The CDR3, as DNA: TGTGCCAGCAGACCGGGACAGCTGAACACCGGGGAGCTGTTTTTT.